This passage covers 19 T cell receptor beta chains from one sample sequenced in a study of breast tumors, draining lymph nodes, adjacent tissues. TCRdb independently ran MiXCR on the multiplex PCR reads; one entry per CDR3 protein. The table lists about 230,000 distinct CDR3 sequences, about 32% of them singletons. Axillary draining lymph nodes of breast cancer patients supplied the node samples. The sample was axillary lymph node tissue. The receptors originated from a female donor with breast cancer. Some clones in this sample may be carry-over from other donors' samples.

This clonotype has a count of ten or more. The gene calls are TRBV6-5 and TRBJ2-7; D remains unclear. V was pared by 6 bases and J by 4 bases, with 13 bases between. The germline V gene encodes CDR1 MNHEY and CDR2 SVGAGI. The CDR3 covers 13 residues. The CDR3 reads CASSPGRSYEQYF. The DNA for the CDR3 is TGTGCCAGCAGCCCAGGACGATCTTACGAGCAGTACTTC.

For this clonotype: This may be a read error, as it is one base from a much larger clone. The conserved closing phenylalanine or tryptophan is absent in this CDR3, likely reflecting a read error. This chain connects TRBV18 to TRBJ2-5; TRBD2 matches at 12 bases. The CDR3 spans 15 residues. Germline assignment: CDR1 KGHSH and CDR2 LQKENI. V lost 2 bases and J lost 4; bases outside the gene matches: 2. Here the CDR3 DNA reads TGTGCCAGCTCACCAGCACTAGCGGGAGGAGAGACCCAGTACTGC. Its translation is CASSPALAGGETQYC.

This clonotype was counted many times. The chain employs TRBV5-7 and TRBJ2-7; TRBD2 might be the D (5 bases). TRBV5-7 is noted as an ORF with a role that remains uncertain. V was cut by 6 bases and J by 6 bases, with 22 bases left in between. The CDR3 totals 15 residues. DNA for the CDR3: TGTGCCAGCACCCGAGCGGTAGCCCCCCGCGCCGAGCAGTACTTC. It codes for CASTRAVAPRAEQYF.

This clonotype was seen more than once but under ten times. This chain joins TRBV30 and TRBJ2-3; perhaps D is TRBD1 or TRBD2 (5 bases each). The CDR3 totals 13 residues. Per the germline V gene, CDR1 is GTSNPN and CDR2 is SVGIG (reference sequence). Trimming cost V 0 bases and J 4 bases, with 8 bases left between them. The CDR3 coding sequence is TGTGCCTGGAGTGTACGGGGCGCAGATACGCAGTATTTT. It translates to CAWSVRGADTQYF.

This clonotype has ten or more counts. This chain uses TRBV15 with TRBJ2-2, with 8 bases matching TRBD2. From germline, CDR1 is LNHNV and CDR2 YYDKDF (reference sequence). There are 17 residues in the CDR3. Trimming removed 0 bases from V and 3 bases from J; junction bases left unmatched: 6. The CDR3 nucleotides are TGTGCCACCAGCAGAGATAGTCCTAGCGGGTACACCGGGGAGCTGTTTTTT. It translates to CATSRDSPSGYTGELFF.

The rearrangement uses TRBV29-1 and TRBJ1-1; TRBD1 might be the D (5 bases). The CDR3 runs to 14 residues. Trimming shortened V by 2 bases and J by 5 bases, and 15 bases separated the two germline ends. Per germline, CDR1 SQVTM and CDR2 ANQGSEA. The DNA for the CDR3 is TGCAGCGTTGAACTCATGGGGGGTGAAACTGAAGCTTTCTTT. Translation gives CSVELMGGETEAFF.

The genes are TRBV2 and TRBJ2-1, with D perhaps being TRBD1 or TRBD2 (5 bases each). This CDR3 has 12 residues. Trimming pared 6 bases from V and 5 bases from J, leaving 8 bases between. The germline gives CDR1 SNHLY, CDR2 FYNNEI. Here the CDR3 reads CASRMGDNEQFF. CDR3 nucleotide sequence: TGTGCCAGCAGGATGGGGGACAATGAGCAGTTCTTC.

Regarding this clonotype: It is unclear where the CDR3 begins or ends on the DNA, so no DNA is shown, and the CDR3 is as TCRdb lists it. This rearrangement joins TRBV2 to TRBJ2-6; the D segment call TRBD1 is taken from the table without a DNA check. Including both end residues, the CDR3 is 21 amino acids long. Germline CDR1 and CDR2: SNHLY and FYNNEI. The CDR3 region is CASSEDRGLSPLHFGANVLTF.

The sample holds many counts of this clonotype. This chain connects TRBV20-1 to TRBJ2-1; weak D call: TRBD1 (8 bases). V was pared by 2 bases and J by 8 bases, with 31 bases between. CDR3 length: 19 residues. The germline gives CDR1 DFQATT, CDR2 SNEGSKA (reference sequence). The CDR3 DNA sequence: TGCAGTGCTAGACCGACAGGGGTAGTAAGCGGGATCTGGGGCGATGAGCAGTTCTTC. Translating gives CSARPTGVVSGIWGDEQFF.

For this clonotype: This may come from a read error, since a much larger clone is one base off. V usage is TRBV19 and J usage is TRBJ1-2, with D hard to call. Germline V lookup: CDR1 LNHDA, CDR2 SQIVND (reference sequence). The CDR3 spans 14 residues. This CDR3 is CASSIGTRNYGHTF. CDR3 nucleotide sequence: TGTGCCAGTAGTATAGGCACCCGAAACTATGGCCACACCTTC.

This clonotype has more than one count but fewer than ten. A read error is likely, as this CDR3 ends without the conserved phenylalanine or tryptophan. V gene TRBV19 combines with J gene TRBJ2-4; 7 bases are a match to TRBD1. The germline V gene encodes CDR1 LNHDA and CDR2 SQIVND (reference sequence). This CDR3 has 16 residues. With 3 bases clipped from V and 6 bases from J, the junction kept 11 bases outside the gene matches. The CDR3 coding sequence is TGTGCCAGTAGTATTCCCGGGACAGCGCTCCCAAACATTCAGTACTCC. Protein: CASSIPGTALPNIQYS.

About this clonotype: This may stem from a read error, because a much larger clone lies one nucleotide away. V is TRBV12-3 or TRBV12-4 and J is TRBJ2-4; D remains ambiguous. The CDR3 is made up of 15 amino acids. Trimming took 3 bases from V and 3 from J, leaving 12 bases between them. The chain's CDR3 is CASSFYSGVKNIQYF. The CDR3 DNA reads as TGTGCCAGCAGTTTCTATTCAGGAGTCAAAAACATTCAGTACTTC.

A few counts support this clonotype. A much larger clonotype is one base distant, so this may be a read error. V and J are TRBV6-6 and TRBJ2-3; a possible D gene is TRBD2 (6 bases). This CDR3 region has 17 residues. Per germline, CDR1 MNHNY and CDR2 SVGAGI (reference sequence). Written as DNA, the CDR3 is TGTGCCAGCAGTCACTCTTTGATTACCGGGAGTACAGATACGCAGTATTTT. The encoded protein is CASSHSLITGSTDTQYF.

This clonotype was recorded at least ten times. The chain has TRBV6-4 and TRBJ1-6; the D gene is possibly TRBD1 (6 bases). Trimming stripped 6 bases from V and 5 bases from J, with 11 bases between. Germline CDR1 and CDR2: MRHNA and SNTAGT. This CDR3 is 14 amino acids long. CDR3 nucleotides: TGTGCCAGCAGCCAGGACAGAGATAATTCACCCCTCCACTTT. Protein product: CASSQDRDNSPLHF.

This clonotype was seen many times. The gene calls are TRBV18 and TRBJ2-5, with D perhaps TRBD2 (5 bases). Trimming took 5 bases from V and 2 from J, leaving 15 bases between them. The CDR3 extends over 15 amino acids. Germline V gene sequence: CDR1 KGHSH, CDR2 LQKENI. For the CDR3, the DNA is TGTGCCAGCTCAAAAGGGCGAAGCGGTCAAGAGACCCAGTACTTC. It codes for CASSKGRSGQETQYF. The variable domain in full, completed from reference TRBV18 and TRBJ2-5, reads NAGVMQNPRHLVRRRGQEARLRCSPMKGHSHVYWYRQLPEEGLKFMVYLQKENIIDESGMPKERFSAEFPKEGPSILRIQQVVRGDSAAYFCASSKGRSGQETQYFGPGTRLLVL.

The V gene is TRBV5-1, the J gene TRBJ2-3; 10 nucleotides match TRBD2. Germline V CDR1 and CDR2: SGHRS, YFSETQ. V lost 4 bases and J lost 2; bases outside the gene matches: 10. The CDR3 spans 17 residues. The CDR3 DNA reads as TGCGCCAGCAGCCAAGTCCCGGGACTAGCGTACACAGATACGCAGTATTTT. It translates to CASSQVPGLAYTDTQYF. Supplemented by reference TRBV5-1 and TRBJ2-3, the full variable domain reads KAGVTQTPRYLIKTRGQQVTLSCSPISGHRSVSWYQQTPGQGLQFLFEYFSETQRNKGNFPGRFSGRQFSNSRSEMNVSTLELGDSALYLCASSQVPGLAYTDTQYFGPGTRLTVL.

This clonotype was recorded many times. The chain has TRBV7-8 and TRBJ2-4, with 7 positions matching TRBD1. After removal of 5 bases from V and 1 base from J, the junction contained 11 bases not matched to a gene. Germline CDR1 reads SGHVS; CDR2 reads FQNEAQ. The CDR3 extends over 17 amino acids. Written as DNA, the CDR3 is TGTGCCAGCAGCACGGGACAGCGACTATTTGCCAAAAACATTCAGTACTTC. Translated: CASSTGQRLFAKNIQYF.

This chain joins TRBV6-5 and TRBJ2-4; D perhaps matches TRBD1 (6 bases). This CDR3 is built from 16 residues. V was pared by 6 bases and J by 1 base, with 16 bases between. CDR1 is MNHEY, CDR2 SVGAGI, per germline. In DNA, the CDR3 is TGTGCCAGCAGCCGCTACAGGGTTTCGGCCAAAAACATTCAGTACTTC. Protein product: CASSRYRVSAKNIQYF.

The table lists this clonotype with a count of one. A much larger clone differs by one base, so this may be a read error. The rearrangement links TRBV5-1 to TRBJ2-5, with D unclear. There are 13 residues in the CDR3. CDR1 and CDR2 from the germline V gene are SGHRS and YFSETQ. The CDR3 loop reads CASSLPRKETQHF. The CDR3 DNA follows: TGCGCCAGCAGCTTGCCCAGGAAAGAGACCCAGCACTTC.